This T cell receptor (beta chain) is from a study of blood T cell repertoires in COVID-19. Study summary: The United States, Italy and Spain were the sources of the acute and convalescent COVID-19 samples. T cells, B-cell-depleted T cells, or PBMCs supplied cDNA or gDNA.

Per the original methods: It was from reference gene primer amplification that nucleated cell counts were estimated. The protocol was immunoSEQ multiplex PCR, while the TCRdb copy is restricted to in-frame clones and leaves out a portion. The V and J calls and clone size are taken from that table; D and trimming were inferred from the DNA. The repertoire holds roughly 120,000 clones, with 86% as singletons. The CDR3 is made up of 15 amino acids. The germline V gene has CDR1 SGHTA and CDR2 FQGTGA. J lost 2 bases, V lost 5 bases, and 6 bases had no gene match. The source of this sequence is a man between 65 and 79 years old who had recovered from COVID-19. V usage is TRBV7-3 and J usage is TRBJ2-1, with 7 bases aligning to TRBD2. Sequenced sample: peripheral blood. This CDR3 is CASSQGLAAYNEQFF. CDR3 DNA sequence: TGTGCCAGCAGCCAGGGCCTAGCGGCCTACAATGAGCAGTTCTTC. Filled out from reference TRBV7-3 and TRBJ2-1, the complete variable domain reads GAGVSQTPSNKVTEKGKYVELRCDPISGHTALYWYRQSLGQGPEFLIYFQGTGAADDSGLPNDRFFAVRPEGSVSTLKIQRTERGDSAVYLCASSQGLAAYNEQFFGPGTRLTVL.